These T cell receptor beta chains were read from a single sample in a study of blood T cell repertoires in COVID-19. Assay used: immunoSEQ multiplex PCR; TCRdb lists only in-frame clones, some missing. The sample has roughly 200,000 clones, about 76% seen once; the top ten hold approximately 5.9%. The source material was peripheral blood. Receptor source: a woman aged 40 to 50 with COVID-19, enrolled during active disease. The CDR3 runs from the conserved cysteine through the conserved F or W. The D gene is left open where the match is weak. A clone size is listed for some rows: how often the clone was seen (once, few, many), or a class if it is expanded.

V	D	size	J	DNA	CDR3
TRBV27	TRBD1	-	TRBJ1-1	TGTGCCAGCAGGGCGACAGGGTTGAACACTGAAGCTTTCTTT	CASRATGLNTEAFF
TRBV6-5	-	-	TRBJ2-3	TGTGCCAGCAGCCTAGACAGACATACGCAGTATTTT	CASSLDRHTQYF
TRBV29-1	-	-	TRBJ1-1	TGCAGCGTTGGGGGGCTGGCCGAAATGGCTTTCTTT	CSVGGLAEMAFF
TRBV7-2	TRBD1	-	TRBJ1-3	TGTGCCAGCAGCTCGGACAGGGGAAACACCATATATTTT	CASSSDRGNTIYF
TRBV7-2	TRBD1	-	TRBJ1-5	TGTGCCAGCAGCTTGGACAGGGATAGCAATCAGCCCCAGCATTTT	CASSLDRDSNQPQHF
TRBV5-8	-	-	TRBJ2-3	TGTGCCAGTCGGTTCGGAGGGGCCGCAGATACGCAGTATTTT	CASRFGGAADTQYF
TRBV2	TRBD1	-	TRBJ2-3	TGTGCCAGCAGTCCCCGGGACAGGGCGGGCACAGATACGCAGTATTTT	CASSPRDRAGTDTQYF
TRBV3-1/TRBV3-2	-	-	TRBJ2-1	TGTGCCAGCAGCCATAAGGCTCGAGGCGGTGAGCAGTTCTTC	CASSHKARGGEQFF
TRBV7-2	TRBD2	-	TRBJ2-6	TGTGCCAGACGGGAGGCCGGGGCCAACGTCCTGACTTTC	CARREAGANVLTF
TRBV19	TRBD2	-	TRBJ2-7	TGTGCCAGTAAGTTAGCGGGATCCTACGAGCAGTACTTC	CASKLAGSYEQYF
TRBV7-2	TRBD1	medium-sized	TRBJ1-2	TGTGCCAGCAGCGCGACCGGGACAGGCTTCTATGGCTACACCTTC	CASSATGTGFYGYTF
TRBV3-1/TRBV3-2	TRBD1	-	TRBJ2-7	TGTGCCAGCAGCCTATATGGGACAGGGGGCAACGAGCAGTACTTC	CASSLYGTGGNEQYF
TRBV2	-	-	TRBJ1-2	TGTGCCAGCAGTGGGCAGGGTCCCCGCTATGGCTACACCTTC	CASSGQGPRYGYTF
TRBV6-2/TRBV6-3	TRBD2	-	TRBJ2-3	TGTGCCAGCAGTTACTCGACGAGTCGGGGGGGCGGCCCAGATACGCAGTATTTT	CASSYSTSRGGGPDTQYF
TRBV15	TRBD2	-	TRBJ2-5	TGTGCCACCAGCCCTCGGACTAGCGGGACTGGGGAGACCCAGTACTTC	CATSPRTSGTGETQYF
TRBV14	-	-	TRBJ2-1	TGTGCCAGCAGCCAAGCGCGGGGCAATGAGCAGTTCTTC	CASSQARGNEQFF
TRBV11-3	TRBD2	-	TRBJ2-5	TGTGCCAGCAGCTTAGGCAGTCGCGGGGGGTACCAAGAGACCCAGTACTTC	CASSLGSRGGYQETQYF